The 20 T cell receptor beta chains given below trace back to one sample, sequenced in a study of early stage breast cancer tumors. The method was immunoSEQ multiplex PCR; TCRdb's version includes in-frame clones alone and lacks a portion of them. Of around 13,000 clones in the sample, around three quarters are singletons; the top ten hold 6% to 9.5%. Sequenced sample: normal breast tissue next to the tumor. The origin of the receptors is a person between 50 and 60 years old with breast cancer.

The chain has TRBV7-6 and TRBJ1-1; D perhaps matches TRBD1 (5 bases). Looked up from germline, CDR1 is SGHVS and CDR2 is FNYEAQ. V shed 7 bases and J shed 5 bases, with 17 bases lying between them. CDR3 length equals 14 residues. The CDR3 DNA reads TGTGCCAGCACCCGGGCGTCCGGGGCAACTGAAGCTTTCTTT. Its translation: CASTRASGATEAFF.

The chain uses TRBV6-5 and TRBJ1-2; TRBD1 is a possible D gene (6 bases). This CDR3 is 13 amino acids long. CDR1 is MNHEY, CDR2 SVGAGI, per germline. V lost 8 bases to trimming and J lost 0 bases, with 10 bases between them. The CDR3 DNA reads as TGTGCCAGCCGGGGGACAACTAACTATGGCTACACCTTC. Its protein is CASRGTTNYGYTF.

CDR3 sequence reads: CASSASGIFEQYF. The CDR3, as DNA: TGTGCCAGCAGTGCTAGCGGGATATTCGAGCAGTACTTC. This rearrangement joins TRBV28 to TRBJ2-7, with TRBD2 matching 9 bases. CDR1 is MDHEN, CDR2 SYDVKM, per germline. This CDR3 has 13 residues. With V trimmed by 5 bases and J by 6 bases, 5 bases remained unmatched.

This clone appeared once. The rearrangement joins TRBV19 to TRBJ2-2, with a possible D match to TRBD1 (6 bases). This CDR3 has 14 residues. CDR1 and CDR2 from the germline V gene are LNHDA and SQIVND (reference sequence). Trimming removed 7 bases at V and 6 bases at J, with 15 bases between. The CDR3 DNA reads as TGTGCCAGTAATCTACAGGGATCCGCCGGGGAGCTGTTTTTT. Its translation: CASNLQGSAGELFF.

The V and J genes are TRBV5-1 and TRBJ1-1, with D possibly matching TRBD1 (5 bases). Germline V gene sequence: CDR1 SGHRS, CDR2 YFSETQ. The CDR3 loop spans 15 amino acids. V was cut by 5 bases and J by 0 bases, with 14 bases left in between. DNA of the CDR3: TGCGCCAGCAGGGGGACGGCCGCCTTGAACACTGAAGCTTTCTTT. Protein product: CASRGTAALNTEAFF.

The V call is TRBV9, the J call TRBJ2-1, with 10 bases that match TRBD2. The J segment lost 12 bases and the V segment lost 0 bases, leaving 6 bases of the junction unmatched. There are 14 residues in the CDR3. CDR1 and CDR2 (germline): SGDLS, YYNGEE. Here the CDR3 DNA reads TGTGCCAGCAGCGTAGAACTAGCGGGGTCATGGCAGTTCTTC. It encodes CASSVELAGSWQFF.

CDR3 DNA sequence: TGCGCCAGCAGCCAAGATCCGGGACAGAATTTCCAAGAGACCCAGTACTTC. The encoded protein is CASSQDPGQNFQETQYF. The chain is built from TRBV4-1 and TRBJ2-5, with 7 positions matching TRBD1. Germline-derived CDR1 and CDR2 are MGHRA and YSYEKL. The CDR3 is 17 amino acids. The V segment lost 0 bases and the J segment 1 base; nucleotides outside the gene matches: 8.

This chain joins TRBV6-5 and TRBJ1-2; 11 nucleotides match TRBD1. The CDR3 is made up of 13 amino acids. V shed 8 bases and J 8 bases; nucleotides not matched to a gene: 7. Germline V CDR1 and CDR2: MNHEY, SVGAGI. The DNA for the CDR3 is TGTGCCAGCGCCGGGACAGGGGGTTTCGGCTACACCTTC. Its translation: CASAGTGGFGYTF.

A single count supports this clone. J is TRBJ2-1 and V is TRBV5-1; 10 bases match TRBD2. The CDR3 sequence is 16 residues long. The germline CDR1 and CDR2 sequences are SGHRS and YFSETQ. V was pared by 1 base and J by 6 bases, with 7 bases of the junction left unmatched. The CDR3 sequence: CASSLLSGGAGNEQFF. DNA for the CDR3: TGCGCCAGCAGCTTGCTCAGCGGGGGGGCCGGCAATGAGCAGTTCTTC.

This clone turned up a few times. The rearrangement joins TRBV19 to TRBJ2-6; D is uncertain. The length of the CDR3 is 16 residues. CDR1 and CDR2 from the germline V gene are LNHDA and SQIVND (reference sequence). Trimming removed 3 bases from V and 0 bases from J, with 9 bases in between. The CDR3 DNA follows: TGTGCCAGTAGTATTCTCTGGAGCTCTGGGGCCAACGTCCTGACTTTC. Protein: CASSILWSSGANVLTF.

The CDR3 nucleotides read TGTGCCAGCAGCCAAGGATACCTGACAGGGTCGGAGACCCAGTACTTC. It is translated as CASSQGYLTGSETQYF. This sequence joins TRBV4-2 and TRBJ2-5; 7 nucleotides match TRBD1. Losses at the gene ends were 1 base for V and 5 bases for J; bases not matched to a gene: 10. CDR3 size: 16 residues. Germline lookup yields CDR1 LGHNA and CDR2 YNFKEQ.

The CDR3 loop reads CASSLDRGTEAFF. The DNA of the CDR3 is TGTGCCAGCAGTTTGGACAGGGGGACTGAAGCTTTCTTT. The chain combines TRBV6-4 with TRBJ1-1; 10 bases are a match to TRBD1. Germline V lookup: CDR1 MRHNA, CDR2 SNTAGT. V lost 5 bases and J lost 5; bases outside the gene matches: 2. This CDR3 is built from 13 residues.

The chain couples TRBV7-8 to TRBJ1-5; TRBD1 aligns across 7 bases. The trim removed 1 base at V and 7 bases at J, leaving 7 bases unmatched. CDR3 length: 15 residues. From germline, CDR1 is SGHVS and CDR2 FQNEAQ. CDR3 coding DNA: TGTGCCAGCAGCTTAGGGACAGGCGATGAACAGCCCCAGCATTTT. Protein product: CASSLGTGDEQPQHF.

The rearrangement uses TRBV23-1 and TRBJ2-7; 7 bases map to TRBD1. TRBV23-1 counts as an open reading frame of uncertain function. V dropped 4 bases and J dropped 7; count of bases not matched to a gene: 7. The CDR3 extends over 13 amino acids. The DNA for the CDR3 is TGCGCCAGCAGTCCAAAAACAGGGGATGAGCAGTACTTC. Translating gives CASSPKTGDEQYF.

The chain is built from TRBV9 and TRBJ1-6; TRBD1 aligns across 10 bases. Germline loops: CDR1 SGDLS, CDR2 YYNGEE. The CDR3 length is 16 residues. Losses at the gene ends were 3 bases for V and 15 bases for J; bases not matched to a gene: 15. The CDR3 sequence is CASSATGTGASELLHF. CDR3 coding DNA: TGTGCCAGCAGCGCTACCGGGACAGGGGCTTCAGAACTCCTCCACTTT.

This clone was detected only a few times. The V call is TRBV9, the J call TRBJ2-7; no clear D gene. The germline V gene has CDR1 SGDLS and CDR2 YYNGEE. V shed 4 bases and J shed 7 bases, with 18 bases lying between them. The CDR3 spans 14 residues. This CDR3 is CASSPRVGSREQYF. The DNA of the CDR3 is TGTGCCAGCAGCCCCCGTGTGGGCTCTCGGGAGCAGTACTTC.

This clone is classed as medium-sized (0.01 to 0.1%). The chain links TRBV10-2 to TRBJ2-5; no firm D call. Germline V gives CDR1 WSHSY, CDR2 SAAADI. The CDR3 loop spans 15 amino acids. Deletions cut 3 bases from V and 1 base from J, with 12 bases between. CDR3 DNA sequence: TGCGCCAGCAGTGATTGGATCGGCAGCCAAGAGACCCAGTACTTC. Amino acids: CASSDWIGSQETQYF.

The chain uses TRBV5-1 and TRBJ2-3, with 13 bases fitting TRBD2. This CDR3 has 18 amino acids. CDR1 is SGHRS and CDR2 is YFSETQ in the germline V gene. V shed 4 bases, J shed 4 bases, and the junction held 12 bases outside the gene matches. The CDR3 reads CASSPGGLAGLGADTQYF. The CDR3 region has the DNA TGCGCCAGCAGCCCGGGGGGACTAGCGGGACTTGGCGCAGATACGCAGTATTTT.

The V gene is TRBV7-9, the J gene TRBJ2-3; 7 bases map to TRBD1. The CDR3 contains 15 residues. The ends lost 5 bases at V and 7 bases at J; junction bases unmatched: 12. Germline V gene lookup returns CDR1 SEHNR and CDR2 FQNEAQ (reference sequence). In DNA form, the CDR3 reads TGTGCCAGCAGCCCAACTGGACAGGCCCAGAATACGCAGTATTTT. Its translation is CASSPTGQAQNTQYF.

This clone was counted once. This chain links TRBV28 with TRBJ1-4; 8 bases line up with TRBD1. This CDR3 has 14 residues. Germline V gene lookup returns CDR1 MDHEN and CDR2 SYDVKM. Unmatched junction bases numbered 7, after V lost 5 bases and J lost 8 bases. CDR3 in amino acids: CASSPGGAGEKLFF. DNA for the CDR3: TGTGCCAGCAGTCCAGGGGGCGCGGGAGAAAAACTGTTTTTT. Full variable domain (remainder filled in from reference TRBV28 and TRBJ1-4): DVKVTQSSRYLVKRTGEKVFLECVQDMDHENMFWYRQDPGLGLRLIYFSYDVKMKEKGDIPEGYSVSREKKERFSLILESASTNQTSMYLCASSPGGAGEKLFFGSGTQLSVL.